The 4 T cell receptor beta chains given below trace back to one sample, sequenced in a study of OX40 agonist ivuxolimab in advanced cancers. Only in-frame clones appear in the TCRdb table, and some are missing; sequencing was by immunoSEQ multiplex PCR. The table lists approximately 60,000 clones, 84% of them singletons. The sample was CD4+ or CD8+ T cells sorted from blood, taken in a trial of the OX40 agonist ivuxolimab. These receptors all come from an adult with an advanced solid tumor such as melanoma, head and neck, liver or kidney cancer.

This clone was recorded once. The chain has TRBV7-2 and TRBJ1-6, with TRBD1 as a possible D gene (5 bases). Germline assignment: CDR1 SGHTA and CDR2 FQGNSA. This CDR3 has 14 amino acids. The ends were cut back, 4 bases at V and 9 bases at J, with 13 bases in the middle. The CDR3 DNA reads TGTGCCAGCAGCTCTACCAGGGCCGCTTCACCCCTCCACTTT. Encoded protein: CASSSTRAASPLHF.

CDR3 nucleotide sequence: TGTGCCAGCAGCTTAGATCCGGACGGCTATGGCTACACCTTC. It encodes CASSLDPDGYGYTF. V gene TRBV7-2 combines with J gene TRBJ1-2, with no clear D. CDR3 size: 14 residues. V was clipped by 1 base and J by 4 bases, with 10 bases between them. Germline V gene sequence: CDR1 SGHTA, CDR2 FQGNSA.

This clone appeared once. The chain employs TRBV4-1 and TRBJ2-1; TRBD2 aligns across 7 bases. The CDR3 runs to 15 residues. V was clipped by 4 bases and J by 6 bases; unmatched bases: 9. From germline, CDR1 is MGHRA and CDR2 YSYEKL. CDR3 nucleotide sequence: TGCGCCAGCAGCCGCACGGGACTACCTTTCAATGAGCAGTTCTTC. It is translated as CASSRTGLPFNEQFF.

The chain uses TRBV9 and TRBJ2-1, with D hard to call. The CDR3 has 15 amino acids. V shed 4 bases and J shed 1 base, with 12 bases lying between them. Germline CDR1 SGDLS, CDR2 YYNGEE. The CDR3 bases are TGTGCCAGCAGCCCCCGTTGGGGTTCCTACAATGAGCAGTTCTTC. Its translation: CASSPRWGSYNEQFF.